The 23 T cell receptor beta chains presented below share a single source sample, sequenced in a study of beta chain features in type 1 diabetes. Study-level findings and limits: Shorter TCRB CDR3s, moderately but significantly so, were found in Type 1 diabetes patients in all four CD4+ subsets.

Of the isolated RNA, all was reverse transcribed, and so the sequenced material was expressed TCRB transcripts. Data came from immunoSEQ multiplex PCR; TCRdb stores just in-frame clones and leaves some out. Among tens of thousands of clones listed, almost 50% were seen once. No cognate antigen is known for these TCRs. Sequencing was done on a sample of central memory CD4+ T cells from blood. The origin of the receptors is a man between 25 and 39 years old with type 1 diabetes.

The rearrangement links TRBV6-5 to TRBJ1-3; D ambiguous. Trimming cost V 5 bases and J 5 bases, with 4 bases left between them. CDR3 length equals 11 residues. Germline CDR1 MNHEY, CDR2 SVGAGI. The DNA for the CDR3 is TGTGCCAGCAGTACAAGAAACACCATATATTTT. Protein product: CASSTRNTIYF.

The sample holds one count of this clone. The CDR3: CASSSQGDGELFF. CDR3 sequence (DNA): TGTGCCAGCAGTTCTCAGGGTGACGGGGAGCTGTTTTTT. The gene calls are TRBV6-5 and TRBJ2-2; the D gene is possibly TRBD1 (5 bases). Germline V gene data show CDR1 as MNHEY and CDR2 as SVGAGI. With 4 bases removed from V and 7 bases from J, the gap between germline ends came to 10 bases. The length of the CDR3 is 13 residues.

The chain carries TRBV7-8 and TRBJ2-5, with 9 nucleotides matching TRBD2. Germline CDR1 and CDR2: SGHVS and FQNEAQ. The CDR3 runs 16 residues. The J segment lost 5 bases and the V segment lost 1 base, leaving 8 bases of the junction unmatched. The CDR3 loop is CASSLEGGGAGETQYF. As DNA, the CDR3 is TGTGCCAGCAGCTTAGAAGGCGGGGGGGCCGGGGAGACCCAGTACTTC.

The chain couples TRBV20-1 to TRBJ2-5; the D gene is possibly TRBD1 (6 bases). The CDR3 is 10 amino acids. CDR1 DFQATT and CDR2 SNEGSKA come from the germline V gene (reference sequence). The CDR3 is CSVRGETQYF. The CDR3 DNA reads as TGCAGCGTCAGGGGAGAGACCCAGTACTTC.

The CDR3 DNA is TGTGCCAGCTCAAGAACAGGGGTGGGCACAGATACGCAGTATTTT. Its translation is CASSRTGVGTDTQYF. The chain links TRBV6-5 to TRBJ2-3; 7 bases match TRBD1. This CDR3 has 15 residues. Germline-derived CDR1 and CDR2 are MNHEY and SVGAGI. Losses at the gene ends were 8 bases for V and 1 base for J; bases not matched to a gene: 9.

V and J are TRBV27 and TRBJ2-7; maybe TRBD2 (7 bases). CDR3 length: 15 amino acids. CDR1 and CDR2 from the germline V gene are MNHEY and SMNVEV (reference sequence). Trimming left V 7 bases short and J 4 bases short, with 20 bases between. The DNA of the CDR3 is TGTGCCAGCAAGGGGGGGGCGGGAGCGTATTACGAGCAGTACTTC. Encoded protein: CASKGGAGAYYEQYF.

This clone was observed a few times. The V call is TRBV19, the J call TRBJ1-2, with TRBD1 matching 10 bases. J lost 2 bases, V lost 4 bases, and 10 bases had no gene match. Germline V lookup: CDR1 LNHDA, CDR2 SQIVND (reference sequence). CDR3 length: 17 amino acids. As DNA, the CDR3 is TGTGCCAGTAGTAAGAGGACAGGGGGTATTATGAACTATGGCTACACCTTC. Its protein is CASSKRTGGIMNYGYTF.

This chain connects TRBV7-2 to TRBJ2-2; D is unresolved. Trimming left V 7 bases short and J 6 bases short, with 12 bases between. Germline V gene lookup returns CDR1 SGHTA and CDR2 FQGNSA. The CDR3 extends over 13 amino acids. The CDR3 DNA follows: TGTGCCAGCATAGCCGGTGATTCCGGGGAGCTGTTTTTT. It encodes CASIAGDSGELFF.

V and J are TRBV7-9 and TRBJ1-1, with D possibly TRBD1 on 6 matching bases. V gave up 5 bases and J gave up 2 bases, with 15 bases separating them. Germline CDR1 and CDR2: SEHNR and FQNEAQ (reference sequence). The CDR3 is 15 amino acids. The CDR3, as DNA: TGTGCCAGCAGCGCGAGGACAGCCTTAAACACTGAAGCTTTCTTT. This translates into CASSARTALNTEAFF.

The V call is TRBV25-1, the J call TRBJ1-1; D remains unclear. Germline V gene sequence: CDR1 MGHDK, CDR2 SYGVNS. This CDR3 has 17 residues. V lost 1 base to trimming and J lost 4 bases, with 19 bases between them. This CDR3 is CASSELDSMGSSTEAFF. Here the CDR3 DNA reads TGTGCCAGCAGTGAATTGGACTCCATGGGGTCGAGCACTGAAGCTTTCTTT.

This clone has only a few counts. Here the CDR3 reads CASSALQGAGEQYF. The CDR3 coding sequence is TGTGCCAGCAGCGCCTTACAGGGGGCAGGCGAGCAGTACTTC. V is TRBV11-2 and J is TRBJ2-7; 9 positions match TRBD1. Unmatched junction bases numbered 8, after V lost 5 bases and J lost 6 bases. The germline V gene has CDR1 SGHAT and CDR2 FQNNGV. The CDR3 totals 14 residues. Full variable domain (missing parts from reference TRBV11-2 and TRBJ2-7): EAGVAQSPRYKIIEKRQSVAFWCNPISGHATLYWYQQILGQGPKLLIQFQNNGVVDDSQLPKDRFSAERLKGVDSTLKIQPAKLEDSAVYLCASSALQGAGEQYFGPGTRLTVT.

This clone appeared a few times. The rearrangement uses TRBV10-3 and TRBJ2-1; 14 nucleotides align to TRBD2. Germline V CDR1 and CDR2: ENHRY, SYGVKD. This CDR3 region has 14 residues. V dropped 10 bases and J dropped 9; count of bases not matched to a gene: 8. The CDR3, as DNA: TGTGCCACGGGGACTAGCGGGAGTTTAGGTGAGCAGTTCTTC. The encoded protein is CATGTSGSLGEQFF.

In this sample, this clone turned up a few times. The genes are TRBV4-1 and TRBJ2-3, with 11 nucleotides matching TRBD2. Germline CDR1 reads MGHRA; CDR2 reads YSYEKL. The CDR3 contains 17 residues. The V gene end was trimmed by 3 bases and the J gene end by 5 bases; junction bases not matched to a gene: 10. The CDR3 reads CASSQALSGGAGDTQYF. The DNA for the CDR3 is TGCGCCAGCAGCCAGGCCCTTAGCGGGGGGGCTGGAGATACGCAGTATTTT.

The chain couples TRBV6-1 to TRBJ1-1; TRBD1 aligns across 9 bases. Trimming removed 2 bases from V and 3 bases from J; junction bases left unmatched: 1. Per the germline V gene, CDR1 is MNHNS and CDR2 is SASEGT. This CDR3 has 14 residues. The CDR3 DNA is TGTGCCAGCAGTGAAAGGACAGGGGACACTGAAGCTTTCTTT. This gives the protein CASSERTGDTEAFF.

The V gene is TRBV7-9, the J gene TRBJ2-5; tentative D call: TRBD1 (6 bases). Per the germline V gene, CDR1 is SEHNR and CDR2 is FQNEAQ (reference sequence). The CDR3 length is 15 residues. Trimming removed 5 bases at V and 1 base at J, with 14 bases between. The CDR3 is CASSPGQLLQETQYF. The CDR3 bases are TGTGCCAGCAGCCCCGGACAGCTACTCCAAGAGACCCAGTACTTC.

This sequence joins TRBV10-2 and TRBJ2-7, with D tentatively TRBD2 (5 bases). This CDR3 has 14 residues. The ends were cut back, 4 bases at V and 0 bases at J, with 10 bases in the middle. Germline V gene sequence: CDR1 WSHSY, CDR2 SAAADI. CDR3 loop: CASSGTGFSYEQYF. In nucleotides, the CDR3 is TGCGCCAGCAGTGGGACGGGATTCTCCTACGAGCAGTACTTC.

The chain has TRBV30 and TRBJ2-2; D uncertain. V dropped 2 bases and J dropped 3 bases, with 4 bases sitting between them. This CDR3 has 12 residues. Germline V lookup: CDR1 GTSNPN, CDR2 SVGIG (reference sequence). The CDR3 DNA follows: TGTGCCTGGAGTCGGGACACCGGGGAGCTGTTTTTT. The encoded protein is CAWSRDTGELFF.

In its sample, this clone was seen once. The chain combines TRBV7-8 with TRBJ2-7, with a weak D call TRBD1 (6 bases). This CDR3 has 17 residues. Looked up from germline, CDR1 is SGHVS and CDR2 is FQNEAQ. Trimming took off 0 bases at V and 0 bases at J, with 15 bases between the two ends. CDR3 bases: TGTGCCAGCAGCTTAGCGGGGGCAGTACTTAGCTCCTACGAGCAGTACTTC. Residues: CASSLAGAVLSSYEQYF.

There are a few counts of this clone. The CDR3: CAISRGETSGRGDTQYF. The CDR3, as DNA: TGTGCCATCAGTCGGGGGGAGACTAGCGGGAGAGGAGATACGCAGTATTTT. J is TRBJ2-3 and V is TRBV10-3, with 12 positions matching TRBD2. The CDR3 totals 17 residues. Germline V gene sequence: CDR1 ENHRY, CDR2 SYGVKD. V was clipped by 5 bases and J by 5 bases; unmatched bases: 11.

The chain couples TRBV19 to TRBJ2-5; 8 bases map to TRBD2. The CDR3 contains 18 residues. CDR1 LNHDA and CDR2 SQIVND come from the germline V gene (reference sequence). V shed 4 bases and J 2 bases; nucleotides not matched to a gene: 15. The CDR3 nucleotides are TGTGCCAGTAGTACCGCCGGGACTAGACCGAGGGGTCAAGAGACCCAGTACTTC. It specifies CASSTAGTRPRGQETQYF.

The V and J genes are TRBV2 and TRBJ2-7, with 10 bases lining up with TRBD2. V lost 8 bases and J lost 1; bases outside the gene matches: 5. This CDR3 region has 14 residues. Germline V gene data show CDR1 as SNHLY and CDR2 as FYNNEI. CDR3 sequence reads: CASRGLADSYEQYF. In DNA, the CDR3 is TGTGCCAGCCGCGGACTAGCGGATTCCTACGAGCAGTACTTC.

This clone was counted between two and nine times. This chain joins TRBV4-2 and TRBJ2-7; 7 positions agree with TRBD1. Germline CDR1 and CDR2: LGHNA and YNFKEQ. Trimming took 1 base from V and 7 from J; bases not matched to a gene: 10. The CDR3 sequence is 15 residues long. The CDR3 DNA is TGTGCCAGCAGCCAAGTGGGCGAGGGGGCAGGGGAGCAGTACTTC. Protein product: CASSQVGEGAGEQYF.

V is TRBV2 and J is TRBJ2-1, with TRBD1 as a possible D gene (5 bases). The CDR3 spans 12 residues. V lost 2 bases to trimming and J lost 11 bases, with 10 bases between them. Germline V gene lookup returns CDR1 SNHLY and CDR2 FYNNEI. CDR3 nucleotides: TGTGCCAGCAGTGAAATCAGGGCTCAGCAGTTCTTC. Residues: CASSEIRAQQFF.